The present T cell receptor (beta chain) was sequenced within a study of blood T cell repertoires in COVID-19. Authors' methods: Reference gene primer amplification gave nucleated cell count estimates. TCRdb's copy holds only in-frame clones and misses some; the assay was immunoSEQ multiplex PCR. V, J and clone size are those of that table, while D and trimming were read from the DNA. The sample lists 80,000 to 100,000 clones, roughly 80% seen once, with about 11% in the top ten. CDR1 is SGHNT, CDR2 YYREEE, per germline (reference sequence). V lost 4 bases, J lost 4 bases, and 17 bases lay in between. The CDR3 length is 15 residues. Only one count was recorded for this clone.

This receptor was taken from a man aged 70-80 years with active or convalescent COVID-19. The chain employs TRBV5-4 and TRBJ2-5; tentatively, D is TRBD1 (5 bases). Sequencing was done on a sample of peripheral blood. CDR3 protein: CASSQVTGVGETQYF. CDR3 sequence (DNA): TGTGCCAGCAGCCAAGTTACAGGCGTAGGAGAGACCCAGTACTTC.